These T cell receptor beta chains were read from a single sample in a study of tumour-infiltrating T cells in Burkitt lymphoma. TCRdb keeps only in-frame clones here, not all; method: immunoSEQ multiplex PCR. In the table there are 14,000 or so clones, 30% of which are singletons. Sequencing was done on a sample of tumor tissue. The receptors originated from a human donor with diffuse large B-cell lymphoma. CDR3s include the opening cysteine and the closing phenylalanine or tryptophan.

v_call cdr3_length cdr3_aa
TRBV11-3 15 CASSLSHGNTGELFF
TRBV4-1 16 CASSQAATGLVGEQYF
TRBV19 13 CASSSKGNQPQHF
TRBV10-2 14 CASSEAGPTGEQFF
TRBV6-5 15 CASSYSDRGSEKLFF
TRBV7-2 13 CASSLGTPAPQYF
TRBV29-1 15 CSAGTGQLLGGELFF
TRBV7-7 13 CASSTTQNNEQFF
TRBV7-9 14 CASTLQGARTEAFF
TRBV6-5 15 CASSYSSGGGYEQYF
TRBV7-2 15 CASSPGTASRETQYF
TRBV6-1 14 CASRLGGSNQPQHF
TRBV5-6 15 CASSAYLDGTYGYTF
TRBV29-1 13 CSLDWTSDYEQYF
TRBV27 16 CASSLNGLAGTYEQYF
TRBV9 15 CASSVSTANTGELFF
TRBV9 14 CASSVGLGHNEQFF
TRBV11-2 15 CASTGLAGDPYEQYF
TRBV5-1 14 CASSRVGTGGGYTF
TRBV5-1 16 CASSFLFSPNTGELFF
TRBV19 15 CASSIGSRSSGGYTF
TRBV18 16 CASSPEWDLEYGELFF
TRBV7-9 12 CASSPPFGELFF
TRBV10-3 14 CAISESMERAEQYF
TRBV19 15 CASSIGLGGYGEQFF
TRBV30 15 CAWSGAGVSNQPQHF
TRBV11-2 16 CASSSPGGGNTGELFF